Sequencing of this TCR beta chain was carried out in a study of cytomegalovirus exposure and HLA in healthy donors. This CDR3 is built from 14 residues. V shed 6 bases and J shed 1 base, with 11 bases lying between them. Germline loops: CDR1 KGHSH, CDR2 LQKENI. Concerning this clone: Its specificity is unknown.

Findings and caveats of the study: In a later analysis, several top co-occurrence clusters appeared linked to parvovirus B19, influenza, CMV and Epstein-Barr virus.

The PCR contained 60 Vbeta and 13 Jbeta primers. Some clones are missing from TCRdb's copy, which holds only in-frame ones; the method was immunoSEQ multiplex PCR. The sample lists 200,000 to 250,000 clones; roughly 80% were seen once. Although they were nominally healthy when sampled, donors likely had unrecorded immune exposures. Sequencing was performed on PBMCs. The sequence was obtained from a woman in her forties in good health and CMV-seronegative. The rearrangement joins TRBV18 to TRBJ2-3; D gene ambiguous. This chain's CDR3 is CASSPLLGTDTQYF. The CDR3 DNA reads as TGTGCCAGCTCTCCCCTTCTAGGCACAGATACGCAGTATTTT.